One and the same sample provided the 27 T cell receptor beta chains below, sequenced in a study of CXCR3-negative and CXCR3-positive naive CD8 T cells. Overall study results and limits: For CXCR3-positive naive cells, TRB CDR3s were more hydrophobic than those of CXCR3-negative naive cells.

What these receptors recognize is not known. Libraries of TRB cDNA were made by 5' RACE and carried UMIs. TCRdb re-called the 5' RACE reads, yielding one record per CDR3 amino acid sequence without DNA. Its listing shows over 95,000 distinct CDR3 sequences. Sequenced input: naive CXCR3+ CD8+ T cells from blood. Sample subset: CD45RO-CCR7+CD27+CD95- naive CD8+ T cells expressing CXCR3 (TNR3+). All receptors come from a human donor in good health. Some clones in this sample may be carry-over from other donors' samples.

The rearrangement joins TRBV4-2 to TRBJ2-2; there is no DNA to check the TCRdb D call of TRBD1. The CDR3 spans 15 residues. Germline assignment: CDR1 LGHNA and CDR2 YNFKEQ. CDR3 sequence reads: CASSQGPTGAGELFF.

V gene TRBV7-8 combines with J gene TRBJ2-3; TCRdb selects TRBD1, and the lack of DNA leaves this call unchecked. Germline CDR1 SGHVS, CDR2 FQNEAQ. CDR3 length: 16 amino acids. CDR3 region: CASSLGSGHITDTQYF.

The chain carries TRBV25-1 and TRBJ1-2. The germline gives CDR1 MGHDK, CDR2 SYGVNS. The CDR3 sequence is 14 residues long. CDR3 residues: CASSEYSLTYGYTF.

CDR3 sequence reads: CASSLDMGLGPSSYNEQFF. The gene calls are TRBV12-3 or TRBV12-4 and TRBJ2-1; lacking DNA, the TRBD2 call made by TCRdb goes unchecked. The length of the CDR3 is 19 residues.

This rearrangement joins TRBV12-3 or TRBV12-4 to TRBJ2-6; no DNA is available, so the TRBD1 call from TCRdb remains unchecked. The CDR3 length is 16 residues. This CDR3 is CASRRTGTAEANVLTF.

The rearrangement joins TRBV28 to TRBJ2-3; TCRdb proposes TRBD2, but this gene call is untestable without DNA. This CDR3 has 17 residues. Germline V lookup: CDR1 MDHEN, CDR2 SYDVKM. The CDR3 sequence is CASSPTGLAPSTDTQYF. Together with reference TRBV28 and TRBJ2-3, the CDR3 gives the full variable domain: DVKVTQSSRYLVKRTGEKVFLECVQDMDHENMFWYRQDPGLGLRLIYFSYDVKMKEKGDIPEGYSVSREKKERFSLILESASTNQTSMYLCASSPTGLAPSTDTQYFGPGTRLTVL.

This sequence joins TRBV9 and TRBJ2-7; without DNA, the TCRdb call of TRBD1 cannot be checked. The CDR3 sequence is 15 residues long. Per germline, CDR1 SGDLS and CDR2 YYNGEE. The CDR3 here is CASSVGTHSAHEQYF.

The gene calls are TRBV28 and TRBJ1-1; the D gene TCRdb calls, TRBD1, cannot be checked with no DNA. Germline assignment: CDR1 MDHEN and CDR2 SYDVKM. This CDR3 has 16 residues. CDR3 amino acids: CASSSNSGGRGTEAFF.

The CDR3 loop reads CASSSTSGGNNEQFF. This rearrangement joins TRBV6-4 to TRBJ2-1; TCRdb indicates TRBD2, and absent DNA this call remains unverified. The CDR3 is made up of 15 amino acids. Germline V gene lookup returns CDR1 MRHNA and CDR2 SNTAGT.

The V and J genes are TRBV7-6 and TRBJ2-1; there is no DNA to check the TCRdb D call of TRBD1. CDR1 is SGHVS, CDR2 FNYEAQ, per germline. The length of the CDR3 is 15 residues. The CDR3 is CASSQYWDRVNEQLF.

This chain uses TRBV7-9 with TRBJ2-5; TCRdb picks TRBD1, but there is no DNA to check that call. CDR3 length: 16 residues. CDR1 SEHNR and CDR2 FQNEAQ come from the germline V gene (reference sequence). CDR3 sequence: CASSLEGLTGRETQYF.

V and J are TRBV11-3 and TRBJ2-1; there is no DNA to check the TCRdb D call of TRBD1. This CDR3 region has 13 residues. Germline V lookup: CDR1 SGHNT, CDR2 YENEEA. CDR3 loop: CASSSPLGNEQFF.

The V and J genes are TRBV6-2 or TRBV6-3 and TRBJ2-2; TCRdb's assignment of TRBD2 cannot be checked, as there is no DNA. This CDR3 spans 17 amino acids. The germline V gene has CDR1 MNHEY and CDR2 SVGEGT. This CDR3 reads CASSPPGGSGGSGELFF.

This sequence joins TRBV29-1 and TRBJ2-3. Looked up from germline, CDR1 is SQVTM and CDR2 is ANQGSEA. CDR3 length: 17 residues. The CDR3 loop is CSARGLFESTSTDTQYF.

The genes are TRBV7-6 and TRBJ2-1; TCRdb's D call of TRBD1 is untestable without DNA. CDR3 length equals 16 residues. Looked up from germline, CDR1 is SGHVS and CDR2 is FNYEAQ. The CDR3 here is CASSAETGLRDNEQFF.

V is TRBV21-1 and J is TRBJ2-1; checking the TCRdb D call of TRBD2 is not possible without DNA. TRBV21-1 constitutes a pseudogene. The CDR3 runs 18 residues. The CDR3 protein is CASSKDTRREATYNEQFF.

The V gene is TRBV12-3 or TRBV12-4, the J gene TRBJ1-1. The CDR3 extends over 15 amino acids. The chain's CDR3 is CASSVTTVSNTEAFF.

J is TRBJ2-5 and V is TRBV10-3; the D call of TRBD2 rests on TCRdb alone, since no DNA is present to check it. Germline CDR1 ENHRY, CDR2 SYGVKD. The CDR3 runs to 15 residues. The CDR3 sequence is CAISEEGRAQETQYF.

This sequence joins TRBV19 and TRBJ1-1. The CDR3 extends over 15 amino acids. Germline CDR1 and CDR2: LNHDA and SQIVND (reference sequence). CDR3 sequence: CASSIGTRGNTEAFF.

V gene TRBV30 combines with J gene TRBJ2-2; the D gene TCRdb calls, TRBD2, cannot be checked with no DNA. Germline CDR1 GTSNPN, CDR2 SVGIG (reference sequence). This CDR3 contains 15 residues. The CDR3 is CAWSGSGGNTGELFF.

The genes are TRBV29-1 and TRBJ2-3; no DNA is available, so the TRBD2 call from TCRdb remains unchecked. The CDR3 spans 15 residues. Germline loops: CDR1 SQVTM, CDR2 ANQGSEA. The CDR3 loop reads CSVAPGTSGTDTQYF.

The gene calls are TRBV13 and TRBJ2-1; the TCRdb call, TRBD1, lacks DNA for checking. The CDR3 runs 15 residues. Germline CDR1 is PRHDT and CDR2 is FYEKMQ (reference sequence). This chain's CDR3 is CASSPVAGGYNEQFF. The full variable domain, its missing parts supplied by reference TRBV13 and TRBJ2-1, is AAGVIQSPRHLIKEKRETATLKCYPIPRHDTVYWYQQGPGQDPQFLISFYEKMQSDKGSIPDRFSAQQFSDYHSELNMSSLELGDSALYFCASSPVAGGYNEQFFGPGTRLTVL.

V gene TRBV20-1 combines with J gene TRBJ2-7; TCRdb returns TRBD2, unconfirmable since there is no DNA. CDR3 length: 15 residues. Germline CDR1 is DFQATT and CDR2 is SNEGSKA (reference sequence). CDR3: CSAPLWTSGSYEQYF.

CDR3 residues: CASSLTRTSGNTDTQYF. The J gene is TRBJ2-3, the V gene TRBV28; TCRdb designates TRBD2, a call that cannot be tested without DNA. This CDR3 contains 17 residues. Germline CDR1 reads MDHEN; CDR2 reads SYDVKM.

The CDR3: CASSLGNWDNEQFF. The chain is built from TRBV27 and TRBJ2-1. Germline values: CDR1 MNHEY, CDR2 SMNVEV (reference sequence). This CDR3 comprises 14 residues.

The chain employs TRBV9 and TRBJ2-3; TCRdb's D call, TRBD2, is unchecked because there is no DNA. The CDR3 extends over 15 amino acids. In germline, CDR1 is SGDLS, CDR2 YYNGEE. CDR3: CASSVGGLAMDTQYF. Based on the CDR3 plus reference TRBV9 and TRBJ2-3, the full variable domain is DSGVTQTPKHLITATGQRVTLRCSPRSGDLSVYWYQQSLDQGLQFLIQYYNGEERAKGNILERFSAQQFPDLHSELNLSSLELGDSALYFCASSVGGLAMDTQYFGPGTRLTVL.

The CDR3 protein is CSVDFLAGGSDTQYF. The rearrangement uses TRBV29-1 and TRBJ2-3; there is no DNA to check the TCRdb D call of TRBD2. The CDR3 length is 15 residues. Germline CDR1 SQVTM, CDR2 ANQGSEA.